The 18 T cell receptor beta chains presented below share a single source sample, sequenced in a study of CD8 T cells in Susac syndrome. Random-hexamer reverse transcription was applied to roughly 0.45 to 1 ug RNA. A single record per CDR3 protein comes from TCRdb applying MiXCR to the immunoSEQ multiplex PCR reads. The sample yields roughly 130,000 distinct CDR3 sequences, 95% to 96% seen once. The specimen was CD4+ T cells from PBMCs. Source of these receptors: a human donor with Susac syndrome.

V and J are TRBV30 and TRBJ2-6; TRBD1 agrees at 8 bases. J gave up 0 bases and V 0 bases, and 7 bases lay outside the gene matches. The CDR3 totals 18 residues. Germline V lookup: CDR1 GTSNPN, CDR2 SVGIG (reference sequence). CDR3 residues: CAWSVGGQGYSGANVLTF. The CDR3, as DNA: TGTGCCTGGAGTGTAGGCGGACAGGGATACTCTGGGGCCAACGTCCTGACTTTC.

This chain links TRBV7-9 with TRBJ2-1; unclear D gene. Germline V gene data show CDR1 as SEHNR and CDR2 as FQNEAQ (reference sequence). V shed 5 bases and J shed 4 bases, with 18 bases lying between them. The CDR3 totals 16 residues. The CDR3 here is CASSPSAPAAYNEQFF. In DNA form, the CDR3 reads TGTGCCAGCAGCCCTTCCGCCCCGGCAGCGTACAATGAGCAGTTCTTC.

V is TRBV6-2 or TRBV6-3 and J is TRBJ2-2; the match to TRBD2 covers 9 bases. Germline loops: CDR1 MNHEY, CDR2 SVGEGT. The CDR3 loop spans 15 amino acids. V shed 6 bases, J shed 5 bases, and the junction held 7 bases outside the gene matches. DNA for the CDR3: TGTGCCAGCAGGGATAGCGGGAGAAAGACCGGGGAGCTGTTTTTT. Its translation is CASRDSGRKTGELFF.

This sequence joins TRBV7-2 and TRBJ2-3; TRBD1 aligns across 10 bases. Germline-derived CDR1 and CDR2 are SGHTA and FQGNSA. The length of the CDR3 is 16 residues. The J segment lost 7 bases and the V segment lost 5 bases, leaving 12 bases of the junction unmatched. The CDR3 loop is CASSPRMGTGVNTQYF. The DNA for the CDR3 is TGTGCCAGCAGCCCCCGGATGGGGACAGGGGTCAATACGCAGTATTTT.

The chain employs TRBV20-1 and TRBJ1-5, with 9 bases that match TRBD1. The V gene end was trimmed by 5 bases and the J gene end by 5 bases; junction bases not matched to a gene: 7. The CDR3 covers 14 residues. CDR1 and CDR2 (germline): DFQATT, SNEGSKA (reference sequence). The CDR3 spells CSAPRTGADQPQHF. The CDR3 nucleotides are TGCAGTGCTCCCAGGACAGGGGCGGATCAGCCCCAGCATTTT.

The chain combines TRBV29-1 with TRBJ1-2; TRBD1 matches 10 bases. Germline values: CDR1 SQVTM, CDR2 ANQGSEA. The CDR3 runs 11 residues. With V trimmed by 3 bases and J by 13 bases, 5 bases remained unmatched. DNA of the CDR3: TGCAGCGTTGACCGGACAGGGGGTAGCACCTTC. This encodes CSVDRTGGSTF.

This clonotype was counted once. The CDR3 protein is CAWSGTSGREETQYF. The CDR3, as DNA: TGTGCCTGGAGTGGGACTAGCGGGAGAGAGGAGACCCAGTACTTC. The V and J genes are TRBV30 and TRBJ2-5, with 13 bases lining up with TRBD2. This CDR3 comprises 15 residues. In germline, CDR1 is GTSNPN, CDR2 SVGIG (reference sequence). The trim removed 1 base at V and 5 bases at J, leaving 4 bases unmatched.

The chain uses TRBV20-1 and TRBJ1-1; D not resolved. Germline CDR1 and CDR2: DFQATT and SNEGSKA (reference sequence). The CDR3 contains 14 residues. The ends were cut back, 6 bases at V and 4 bases at J, with 18 bases in the middle. DNA of the CDR3: TGCAGTGCCCCGTCCGGCCGCACGGGCACTGAAGCTTTCTTT. Encoded protein: CSAPSGRTGTEAFF.

The CDR3 DNA is TGTGCCAGCAGGCGGACAGGCCCTGAAGCTTTCTTT. Protein sequence: CASRRTGPEAFF. The V call is TRBV6-1, the J call TRBJ1-1; 7 nucleotides align to TRBD1. CDR1 and CDR2 (germline): MNHNS, SASEGT. With 6 bases clipped from V and 6 bases from J, the junction kept 4 bases outside the gene matches. The CDR3 loop spans 12 amino acids.

This chain connects TRBV20-1 to TRBJ2-7; 14 positions match TRBD2. Per germline, CDR1 DFQATT and CDR2 SNEGSKA (reference sequence). The CDR3 loop spans 14 amino acids. Trimming at V came to 6 bases and at J to 6 bases, leaving 7 bases not matched to a gene. The CDR3 bases are TGCAGTGCGAGACTAGCGGGAGGGCCCATCGAGCAGTACTTC. The encoded protein is CSARLAGGPIEQYF.

CDR3 sequence: CASSGRDGSSGNTIYF. The CDR3 nucleotides read TGTGCCAGCAGCGGCCGGGACGGAAGCTCTGGAAACACCATATATTTT. The chain carries TRBV7-2 and TRBJ1-3, with D perhaps matching TRBD1 (5 bases). Germline V gene data show CDR1 as SGHTA and CDR2 as FQGNSA. V lost 5 bases to trimming and J lost 0 bases, with 14 bases between them. The CDR3 is 16 amino acids.

This clonotype was seen once. The chain employs TRBV20-1 and TRBJ2-3, with 9 bases lining up with TRBD2. Germline CDR1 is DFQATT and CDR2 is SNEGSKA (reference sequence). The V segment lost 7 bases and the J segment 6 bases; nucleotides outside the gene matches: 5. There are 12 residues in the CDR3. CDR3 sequence: CSGLAVPDTQYF. The CDR3 DNA is TGCAGTGGACTAGCGGTCCCCGATACGCAGTATTTT.

The V call is TRBV5-4, the J call TRBJ2-7; tentative D call: TRBD2 (6 bases). The V end lost 4 bases, the J end lost 0 bases, and 17 bases lay between the germline ends. CDR1 is SGHNT, CDR2 YYREEE, per germline (reference sequence). The CDR3 is made up of 16 amino acids. The CDR3 DNA reads as TGTGCCAGCAGCCCCGGGGGAGGCGTGAGCTCCTACGAGCAGTACTTC. It is translated as CASSPGGGVSSYEQYF. The entire variable domain, with the rest obtained from reference TRBV5-4 and TRBJ2-7, is as follows: ETGVTQSPTHLIKTRGQQVTLRCSSQSGHNTVSWYQQALGQGPQFIFQYYREEENGRGNFPPRFSGLQFPNYSSELNVNALELDDSALYLCASSPGGGVSSYEQYFGPGTRLTVT.

The gene calls are TRBV20-1 and TRBJ2-3, with 8 bases aligning to TRBD2. Germline V gene data show CDR1 as DFQATT and CDR2 as SNEGSKA (reference sequence). V lost 3 bases and J lost 2; bases outside the gene matches: 4. The CDR3 is made up of 14 amino acids. As DNA, the CDR3 is TGCAGTGCTAGGCTAGCGGGCTCCACAGATACGCAGTATTTT. It specifies CSARLAGSTDTQYF.

This chain links TRBV30 with TRBJ1-2; 12 bases agree with TRBD1. This CDR3 contains 13 residues. V trimming: 3 bases; J trimming: 12 bases; junction bases outside the gene matches: 8. Germline CDR1 reads GTSNPN; CDR2 reads SVGIG (reference sequence). The CDR3 nucleotides read TGTGCCTGGAGATTGGGGGGACAGGGGGCTGACACCTTC. Translated: CAWRLGGQGADTF.

The chain combines TRBV15 with TRBJ2-7; TRBD1 aligns across 8 bases. The trim removed 8 bases at V and 3 bases at J, leaving 6 bases unmatched. Germline V CDR1 and CDR2: LNHNV, YYDKDF (reference sequence). The CDR3 spans 13 residues. CDR3 sequence (DNA): TGTGCCACCCAACCCACAGGGGGCTACGAGCAGTACTTC. As protein: CATQPTGGYEQYF.

This chain joins TRBV12-3 or TRBV12-4 and TRBJ2-4; D is perhaps TRBD1 or TRBD2 (5 bases each). Trimming cost V 3 bases and J 0 bases, with 6 bases left between them. The CDR3 consists of 14 residues. CDR3 loop: CASSFGTAKNIQYF. The CDR3 nucleotides are TGTGCCAGCAGTTTCGGGACAGCCAAAAACATTCAGTACTTC.

This chain connects TRBV3-1 to TRBJ2-7; TRBD1 matches at 9 bases. The CDR3 spans 14 residues. The J segment lost 1 base and the V segment lost 6 bases, leaving 4 bases of the junction unmatched. Germline V gene sequence: CDR1 LGHDT, CDR2 YNNKEL (reference sequence). The CDR3 coding sequence is TGTGCCAGCAGACCCGGGACAGGGTCCTACGAGCAGTACTTC. Its protein product is CASRPGTGSYEQYF.